The 24 T cell receptor beta chains listed next were all sequenced from one sample in a study of metastatic and nonmetastatic thyroid tumors. TCRdb called clones again from the PCR reads with MiXCR. The sample comprises some 17,000 clones, about 29% of which are singletons, and about a sixth rests with the top ten. Thyroid surgery was preceded by no treatment in any patient. The sample consisted of tumor tissue. The receptors here all came from a female donor with papillary thyroid cancer or a benign thyroid nodule (not recorded which). Some clones in this sample may be carry-over from other donors' samples.

This clone was detected once. Here the CDR3 omits its conserved ending phenylalanine or tryptophan, so a read error is the likely source. The rearrangement links TRBV20-1 to TRBJ1-2; perhaps TRBD1 as D (6 bases). CDR3 length equals 15 residues. Germline CDR1 reads DFQATT; CDR2 reads SNEGSKA (reference sequence). Trimming removed 6 bases from V and 1 base from J, with 18 bases in between. This CDR3 is CSAFNRDILNYGYTS. The DNA for the CDR3 is TGCAGTGCCTTCAACCGGGACATTCTTAACTATGGCTACACCTCC.

The chain employs TRBV27 and TRBJ2-7; 9 bases fit TRBD1. The ends lost 7 bases at V and 6 bases at J; junction bases unmatched: 7. Germline V gives CDR1 MNHEY, CDR2 SMNVEV (reference sequence). The CDR3 length is 13 residues. This chain's CDR3 is CASIRGQGPEQYF. The CDR3 coding sequence is TGTGCCAGCATCCGGGGACAGGGCCCCGAGCAGTACTTC.

On this clone itself: At one of its ends the junction is not consistent with the germline gene, which may arise from a read error. J is TRBJ1-5 and V is TRBV6-2 or TRBV6-3, with a weak D call TRBD1 (5 bases). The CDR3 contains 17 residues. Germline V gene lookup returns CDR1 MNHEY and CDR2 SVGEGT. Here the CDR3 DNA reads TGCGCCAGCGCATATACCCAGGGACGCCGTAGCAATCAGCCCCAGCATTTT. This codes for CASAYTQGRRSNQPQHF.

In this sample, this clone turned up many times. The V and J genes are TRBV5-1 and TRBJ1-1; D unresolved. The germline CDR1 and CDR2 sequences are SGHRS and YFSETQ. The CDR3 is made up of 15 amino acids. V gave up 1 base and J gave up 1 base, with 11 bases separating them. CDR3 sequence: CASSLFPWENTEAFF. In nucleotides, the CDR3 is TGCGCCAGCAGCTTGTTTCCTTGGGAGAACACTGAAGCTTTCTTT.

This clone was recorded only once. V gene TRBV5-1 combines with J gene TRBJ2-1, with D perhaps matching TRBD2 (5 bases). Germline V gene lookup returns CDR1 SGHRS and CDR2 YFSETQ. The CDR3 is made up of 13 amino acids. Trimming removed 1 base at V and 6 bases at J, with 8 bases between. The CDR3 DNA reads as TGCGCCAGCAGCTTGCTAGGGAGCAATGAGCAGTTCTTC. This encodes CASSLLGSNEQFF. Combining the CDR3 with reference TRBV5-1 and TRBJ2-1 gives the whole variable domain KAGVTQTPRYLIKTRGQQVTLSCSPISGHRSVSWYQQTPGQGLQFLFEYFSETQRNKGNFPGRFSGRQFSNSRSEMNVSTLELGDSALYLCASSLLGSNEQFFGPGTRLTVL.

This clone was counted only a few times. This sequence joins TRBV7-9 and TRBJ2-5, with D unclear. The CDR3 is 12 amino acids. Germline V gene data show CDR1 as SEHNR and CDR2 as FQNEAQ (reference sequence). Trimming cost V 7 bases and J 7 bases, with 13 bases left between them. The CDR3 DNA reads TGTGCCAGCATCCTCCCCCGAGTGACCCAGTACTTC. Its protein product is CASILPRVTQYF.

This clone has a count of ten or more. The CDR3 here is CATSDAGRESEKLFF. CDR3 bases: TGTGCCACCAGCGACGCCGGCAGGGAGAGTGAAAAACTGTTTTTT. The chain couples TRBV24-1 to TRBJ1-4; tentatively, D is TRBD1 (5 bases). The CDR3 has 15 amino acids. V was pared by 7 bases and J by 7 bases, with 18 bases between. Per the germline V gene, CDR1 is KGHDR and CDR2 is SFDVKD.

The chain couples TRBV27 to TRBJ2-7, with D tentatively TRBD1 (6 bases). The CDR3 runs to 13 residues. Trimming removed 5 bases at V and 4 bases at J, with 12 bases between. CDR1 is MNHEY and CDR2 is SMNVEV in the germline V gene (reference sequence). The CDR3 loop reads CASSPAGEYEQYF. CDR3 coding DNA: TGTGCCAGCAGTCCTGCAGGGGAATACGAGCAGTACTTC.

This clone was counted ten times or more. The chain carries TRBV3-1 and TRBJ1-5; D might be TRBD1 (5 bases). The CDR3 runs to 17 residues. V was cut by 0 bases and J by 5 bases, with 17 bases left in between. CDR1 and CDR2 from the germline V gene are LGHDT and YNNKEL (reference sequence). In nucleotides, the CDR3 is TGTGCCAGCAGCCAAGATGCATCGCAGGGAGCGCATCAGCCCCAGCATTTT. Amino acid sequence: CASSQDASQGAHQPQHF.

This clone was found a few times. Germline is not matched at one junction end, which may reflect a read error. V usage is TRBV24-1 and J usage is TRBJ1-5; 9 bases are a match to TRBD1. Germline V gene lookup returns CDR1 KGHDR and CDR2 SFDVKD. The CDR3 totals 16 residues. The DNA of the CDR3 is TGTGCCACCAGTGACCCGAGACAGGGGGTCTATCAGCCCAAGCATTTT. Protein product: CATSDPRQGVYQPKHF.

By sample fraction, this clone is medium-sized. This chain joins TRBV27 and TRBJ2-7; D is uncertain. The CDR3 totals 15 residues. The V end lost 5 bases, the J end lost 2 bases, and 16 bases lay between the germline ends. Germline loops: CDR1 MNHEY, CDR2 SMNVEV (reference sequence). The CDR3 DNA reads as TGTGCCAGCAGTCCATTAGCTCGGAACCCCTACGAGCAGTACTTC. It encodes CASSPLARNPYEQYF.

The V call is TRBV6-1, the J call TRBJ2-1; a possible D gene is TRBD2 (5 bases). The CDR3 contains 15 residues. Germline CDR1 reads MNHNS; CDR2 reads SASEGT. Trimming took off 2 bases at V and 10 bases at J, with 18 bases between the two ends. CDR3 nucleotide sequence: TGTGCCAGCAGTGAACGTCGTGGGGTAGGAGGAGAGCAGTTCTTC. It is translated as CASSERRGVGGEQFF.

Notes on this clone: This may come from a read error, since a much larger clone is one base off. The chain has TRBV9 and TRBJ2-1; TRBD1 or TRBD2 may be the D gene (5 bases each). CDR1 is SGDLS, CDR2 YYNGEE, per germline. The V end lost 0 bases, the J end lost 8 bases, and 18 bases lay between the germline ends. This CDR3 is built from 16 residues. CDR3 residues: CASSVVQAGFLDEQFF. CDR3 DNA sequence: TGTGCCAGCAGCGTAGTACAGGCGGGTTTCCTAGATGAGCAGTTCTTC.

This clone was seen at least ten times. V usage is TRBV29-1 and J usage is TRBJ1-1; D perhaps matches TRBD1 (6 bases). Trimming removed 7 bases from V and 6 bases from J, with 12 bases in between. Germline CDR1 reads SQVTM; CDR2 reads ANQGSEA. The CDR3 length is 11 residues. CDR3 sequence reads: CSADRSPEAFF. Here the CDR3 DNA reads TGCAGCGCAGACAGGAGCCCTGAAGCTTTCTTT.

Notes on this clone: This clone may be a read error of a much larger clone one base away. The gene calls are TRBV14 and TRBJ1-1, with a weak D call TRBD1 (6 bases). Germline V gene data show CDR1 as SGHDN and CDR2 as FVKESK. V was shortened by 0 bases and J by 0 bases, with 11 bases between the two germline ends. The CDR3 runs 16 residues. CDR3 in DNA: TGTGCCAGCAGCCAAGATTTGGGACATATGAACACTGAAGCTTTCTTT. Amino acid sequence: CASSQDLGHMNTEAFF.

By sample fraction, this clone is medium-sized. The rearrangement links TRBV27 to TRBJ2-7; 8 bases align to TRBD1. Germline V lookup: CDR1 MNHEY, CDR2 SMNVEV (reference sequence). J gave up 3 bases and V 5 bases, and 9 bases lay outside the gene matches. CDR3 length equals 15 residues. CDR3: CASSLTGGIGYEQYF. The CDR3 DNA reads as TGTGCCAGCAGTCTTACAGGGGGAATAGGCTACGAGCAGTACTTC.

J is TRBJ1-3 and V is TRBV28; D not resolved. CDR3 length: 13 amino acids. Germline CDR1 and CDR2: MDHEN and SYDVKM. Trimming cost V 5 bases and J 3 bases, with 8 bases left between them. The DNA of the CDR3 is TGTGCCAGCAGTGTCTGGGTTGGAAACACCATATATTTT. Its translation is CASSVWVGNTIYF.

The CDR3 DNA reads TGTGCCAGCAGCTTAGAGGCGGACACTGAAGCTTTCTTT. It is translated as CASSLEADTEAFF. The rearrangement uses TRBV11-3 and TRBJ1-1; D not resolved. V lost 0 bases and J lost 3, with 5 bases in between. Germline V lookup: CDR1 SGHNT, CDR2 YENEEA. The CDR3 is 13 residues long.

By sample share, this clone is medium-sized. The chain carries TRBV10-2 and TRBJ2-1; D unresolved. V lost 8 bases and J 9 bases, leaving 8 bases between the germline ends. The V gene's germline CDR1 is WSHSY and CDR2 SAAADI. CDR3 size: 10 residues. CDR3 coding DNA: TGCGCCAGCCGAGCCGTTGAGCAGTTCTTC. Translated: CASRAVEQFF.

By sample share, this clone is medium-sized. This chain connects TRBV4-3 to TRBJ1-6; D is ambiguous. Per germline, CDR1 LGHNA and CDR2 YSLEER. The CDR3 extends over 16 amino acids. V lost 0 bases and J 7 bases, leaving 13 bases between the germline ends. The CDR3 region has the DNA TGCGCCAGCAGCCAAGATGGGAACGGTGTGAATTCACCCCTCCACTTT. Amino acids: CASSQDGNGVNSPLHF.

This chain uses TRBV7-8 with TRBJ2-1; 10 nucleotides line up with TRBD1. From germline, CDR1 is SGHVS and CDR2 FQNEAQ. J was trimmed by 8 bases and V by 3 bases; bases with no gene match: 7. The CDR3 runs 15 residues. The CDR3 DNA reads TGTGCCAGCAGCTTCGAGGGACAGGGGATTGATGAGCAGTTCTTC. It codes for CASSFEGQGIDEQFF.

On this clone itself: The CDR3 end shows no conserved phenylalanine or tryptophan, and so a read error is likely. V usage is TRBV11-1 and J usage is TRBJ2-1; 10 bases are shared with TRBD2. Germline loops: CDR1 SGHAT, CDR2 FQDESV (reference sequence). V trimming: 5 bases; J trimming: 8 bases; junction bases outside the gene matches: 12. The CDR3 length is 16 residues. The CDR3, as DNA: TGTGCCAGCAGCCACGGGCGGCTAGCGGGAGAGCATGAGCAGTTCTCC. This codes for CASSHGRLAGEHEQFS.

V is TRBV14 and J is TRBJ1-1, with D tentatively TRBD1 (5 bases). The V gene's germline CDR1 is SGHDN and CDR2 FVKESK. Trimming stripped 2 bases from V and 6 bases from J, with 19 bases between. The CDR3 is made up of 16 amino acids. The CDR3 DNA reads TGTGCCAGCAGCCAATTAACAGGTCGCTTCATCGCTGAAGCTTTCTTT. It encodes CASSQLTGRFIAEAFF.

To note about this clone: This may be a read error, as it is one base from a much larger clone. The rearrangement uses TRBV5-6 and TRBJ1-5; no clear D gene. Trimming left V 4 bases short and J 9 bases short, with 11 bases between. This CDR3 has 12 amino acids. From germline, CDR1 is SGHDT and CDR2 YYEEEE. The CDR3 region is CASSLVPGPQHF. As DNA, the CDR3 is TGTGCCAGCAGCCTGGTTCCGGGGCCCCAGCATTTT.